This T cell receptor (beta chain) comes out of a study of Graves' ophthalmopathy and Graves' hyperthyroidism. CDR3 regions of TCR beta were amplified from RNA transcripts. First-round RT-PCR relied on HTBI primers, and a second-round multiplex PCR came next. TCRdb called the multiplex PCR reads again in MiXCR, with one record for every CDR3 protein. The profile shows more than 550,000 distinct CDR3 sequences, about 38% of them singletons. There are a few counts of this clonotype. V trimming: 2 bases; J trimming: 4 bases; junction bases outside the gene matches: 7. The germline gives CDR1 SGHTA, CDR2 FQGNSA. The CDR3 is 15 amino acids. Diagnoses were established from clinical symptoms, serum thyroxine, TRAb, thyroid ultrasound and orbital computed tomography.

V gene TRBV7-2 combines with J gene TRBJ1-2, with 7 positions matching TRBD1. Input material: peripheral blood. This TCR was recovered from an adult man with Graves' ophthalmopathy. The CDR3 region is CASSLSRGSVYGYTF. CDR3 bases: TGTGCCAGCAGCTTAAGCAGGGGGAGTGTCTATGGCTACACCTTC. Full variable domain (missing parts from reference TRBV7-2 and TRBJ1-2): GAGVSQSPSNKVTEKGKDVELRCDPISGHTALYWYRQSLGQGLEFLIYFQGNSAPDKSGLPSDRFSAERTGGSVSTLTIQRTQQEDSAVYLCASSLSRGSVYGYTFGSGTRLTVV.